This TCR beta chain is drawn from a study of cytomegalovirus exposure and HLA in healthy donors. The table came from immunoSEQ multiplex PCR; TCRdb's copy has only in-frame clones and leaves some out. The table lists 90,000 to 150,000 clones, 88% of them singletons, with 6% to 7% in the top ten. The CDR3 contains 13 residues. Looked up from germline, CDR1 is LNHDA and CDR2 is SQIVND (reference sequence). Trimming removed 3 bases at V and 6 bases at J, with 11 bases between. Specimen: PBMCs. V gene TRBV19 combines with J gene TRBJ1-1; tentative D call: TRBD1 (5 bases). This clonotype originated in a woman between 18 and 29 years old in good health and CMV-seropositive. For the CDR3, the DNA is TGTGCCAGTAGTATTAGGGGAAGCGCTGAAGCTTTCTTT. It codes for CASSIRGSAEAFF.